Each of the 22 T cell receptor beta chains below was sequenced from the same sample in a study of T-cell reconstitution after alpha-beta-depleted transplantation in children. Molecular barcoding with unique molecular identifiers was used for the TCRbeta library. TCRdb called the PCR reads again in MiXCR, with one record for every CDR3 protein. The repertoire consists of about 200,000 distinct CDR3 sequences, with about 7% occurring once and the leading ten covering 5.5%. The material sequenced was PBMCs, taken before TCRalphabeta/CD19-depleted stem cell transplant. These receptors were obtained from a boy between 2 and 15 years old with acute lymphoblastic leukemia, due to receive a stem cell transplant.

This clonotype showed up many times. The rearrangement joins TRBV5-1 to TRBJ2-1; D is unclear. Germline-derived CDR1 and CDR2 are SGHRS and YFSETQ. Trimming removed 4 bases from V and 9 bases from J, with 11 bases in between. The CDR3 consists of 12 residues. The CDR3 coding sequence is TGCGCCAGCAGCCTCTTGCGCCTTGAGCAGTTCTTC. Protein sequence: CASSLLRLEQFF.

CDR3: CASSMGTHTDTQYF. The CDR3 DNA follows: TGTGCCAGCAGCATGGGGACACACACAGATACGCAGTATTTT. The chain joins TRBV11-2 to TRBJ2-3; possibly TRBD1 for D (6 bases). The CDR3 has 14 amino acids. Per germline, CDR1 SGHAT and CDR2 FQNNGV. The V gene lost 5 bases and the J gene lost 2 bases, with 11 bases spanning the gap.

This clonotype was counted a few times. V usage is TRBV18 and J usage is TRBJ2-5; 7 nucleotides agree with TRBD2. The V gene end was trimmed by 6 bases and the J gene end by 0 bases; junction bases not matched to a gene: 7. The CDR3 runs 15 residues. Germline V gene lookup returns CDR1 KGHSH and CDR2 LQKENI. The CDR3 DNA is TGTGCCAGCTCCCGGGGGGACGTGAACCAAGAGACCCAGTACTTC. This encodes CASSRGDVNQETQYF.

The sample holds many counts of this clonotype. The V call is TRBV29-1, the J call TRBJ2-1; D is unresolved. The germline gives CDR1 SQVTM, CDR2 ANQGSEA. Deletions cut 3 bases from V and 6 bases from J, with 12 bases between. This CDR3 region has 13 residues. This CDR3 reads CSVDSFTFNEQFF. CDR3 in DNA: TGCAGCGTTGATTCGTTCACTTTCAATGAGCAGTTCTTC.

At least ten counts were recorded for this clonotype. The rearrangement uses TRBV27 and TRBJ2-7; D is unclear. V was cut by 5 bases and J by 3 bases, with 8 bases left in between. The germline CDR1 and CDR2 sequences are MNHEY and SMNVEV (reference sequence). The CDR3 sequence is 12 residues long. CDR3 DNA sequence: TGTGCCAGCAGTCAAGATTTCTACGAGCAGTACTTC. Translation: CASSQDFYEQYF.

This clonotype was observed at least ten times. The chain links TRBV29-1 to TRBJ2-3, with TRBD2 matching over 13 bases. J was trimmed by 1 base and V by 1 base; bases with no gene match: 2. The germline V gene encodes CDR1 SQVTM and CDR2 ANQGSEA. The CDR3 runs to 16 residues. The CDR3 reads CSVEGGTSGGTDTQYF. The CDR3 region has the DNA TGCAGCGTTGAAGGGGGGACTAGCGGGGGCACAGATACGCAGTATTTT.

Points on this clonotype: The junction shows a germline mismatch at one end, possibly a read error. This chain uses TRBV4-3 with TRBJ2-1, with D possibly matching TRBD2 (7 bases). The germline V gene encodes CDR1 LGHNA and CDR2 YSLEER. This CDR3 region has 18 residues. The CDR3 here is CANSQAAGAAFFYNEQFF. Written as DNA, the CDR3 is TGCGCCAACAGCCAAGCGGCGGGGGCAGCGTTTTTCTACAATGAGCAGTTCTTC.

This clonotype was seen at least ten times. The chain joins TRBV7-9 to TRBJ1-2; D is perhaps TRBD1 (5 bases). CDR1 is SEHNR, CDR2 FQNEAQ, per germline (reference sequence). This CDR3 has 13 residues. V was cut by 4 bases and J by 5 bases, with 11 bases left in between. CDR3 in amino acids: CASSYPGLYGYTF. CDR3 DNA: TGTGCCAGCAGCTACCCGGGACTTTATGGCTACACCTTC.

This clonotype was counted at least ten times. CDR3 coding DNA: TGTGCCACCAGGGGACAGGGTGAAGCTTTCTTT. Protein: CATRGQGEAFF. The genes are TRBV15 and TRBJ1-1, with 9 bases that match TRBD1. The J segment lost 7 bases and the V segment lost 6 bases, leaving 0 bases of the junction unmatched. The germline V gene has CDR1 LNHNV and CDR2 YYDKDF (reference sequence). CDR3 length: 11 amino acids. The variable domain in full, with the rest retrieved from reference TRBV15 and TRBJ1-1, is DAMVIQNPRYQVTQFGKPVTLSCSQTLNHNVMYWYQQKSSQAPKLLFHYYDKDFNNEADTPDNFQSRRPNTSFCFLDIRSPGLGDTAMYLCATRGQGEAFFGQGTRLTVV.

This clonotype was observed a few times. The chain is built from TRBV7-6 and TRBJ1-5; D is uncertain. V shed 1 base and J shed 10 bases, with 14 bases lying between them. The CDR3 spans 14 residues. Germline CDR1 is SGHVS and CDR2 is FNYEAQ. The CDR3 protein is CASSLETDHSPQHF. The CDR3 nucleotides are TGTGCCAGCAGCTTAGAGACCGATCACAGCCCCCAGCATTTT.

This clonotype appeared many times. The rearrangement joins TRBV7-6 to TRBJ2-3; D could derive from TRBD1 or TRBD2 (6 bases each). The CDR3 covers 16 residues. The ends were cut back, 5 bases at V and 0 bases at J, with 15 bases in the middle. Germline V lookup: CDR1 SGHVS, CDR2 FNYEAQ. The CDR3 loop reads CASSRGARPSTDTQYF. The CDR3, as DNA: TGTGCCAGCAGCAGGGGGGCAAGGCCTAGCACAGATACGCAGTATTTT.

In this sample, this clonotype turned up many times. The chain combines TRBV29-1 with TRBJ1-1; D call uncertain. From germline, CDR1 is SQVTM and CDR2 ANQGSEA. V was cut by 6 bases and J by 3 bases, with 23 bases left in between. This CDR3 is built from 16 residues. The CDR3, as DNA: TGCAGCGTACCAAAGTTTGGACCGGACCTCTACACTGAAGCTTTCTTT. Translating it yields CSVPKFGPDLYTEAFF. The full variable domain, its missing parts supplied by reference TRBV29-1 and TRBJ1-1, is SAVISQKPSRDICQRGTSLTIQCQVDSQVTMMFWYRQQPGQSLTLIATANQGSEATYESGFVIDKFPISRPNLTFSTLTVSNMSPEDSSIYLCSVPKFGPDLYTEAFFGQGTRLTVV.

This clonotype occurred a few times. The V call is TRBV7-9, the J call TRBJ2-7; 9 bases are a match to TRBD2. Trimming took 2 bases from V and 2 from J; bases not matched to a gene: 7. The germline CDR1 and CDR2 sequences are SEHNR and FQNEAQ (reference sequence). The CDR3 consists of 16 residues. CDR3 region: CASSLFSGSGAYEQYF. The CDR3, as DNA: TGTGCCAGCAGCTTATTTAGCGGGAGTGGCGCCTACGAGCAGTACTTC.

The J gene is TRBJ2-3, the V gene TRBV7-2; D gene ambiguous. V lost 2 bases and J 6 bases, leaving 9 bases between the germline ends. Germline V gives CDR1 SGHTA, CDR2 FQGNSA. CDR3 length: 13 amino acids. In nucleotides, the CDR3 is TGTGCCAGCAGCTTATCCCCCAAGGATACGCAGTATTTT. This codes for CASSLSPKDTQYF.

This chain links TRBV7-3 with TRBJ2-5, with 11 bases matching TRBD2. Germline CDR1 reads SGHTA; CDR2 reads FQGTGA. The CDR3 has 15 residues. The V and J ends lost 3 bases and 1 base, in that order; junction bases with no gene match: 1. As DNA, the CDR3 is TGTGCCAGCAGCTTGGGACTAGCGGTCCAAGAGACCCAGTACTTC. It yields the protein CASSLGLAVQETQYF.

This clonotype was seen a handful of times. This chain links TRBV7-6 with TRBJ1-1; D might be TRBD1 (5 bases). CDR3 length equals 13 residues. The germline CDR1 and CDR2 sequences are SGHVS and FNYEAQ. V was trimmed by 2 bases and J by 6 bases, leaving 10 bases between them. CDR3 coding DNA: TGTGCCAGCAGCTTATTCAGGGAGGCTGAAGCTTTCTTT. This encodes CASSLFREAEAFF.

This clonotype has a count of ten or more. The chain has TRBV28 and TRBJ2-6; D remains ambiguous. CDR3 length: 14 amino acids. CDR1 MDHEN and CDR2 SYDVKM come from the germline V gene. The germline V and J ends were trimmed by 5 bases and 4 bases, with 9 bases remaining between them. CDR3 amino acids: CASSVSLGANVLTF. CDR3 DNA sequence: TGTGCCAGCAGTGTATCTCTGGGGGCCAACGTCCTGACTTTC.

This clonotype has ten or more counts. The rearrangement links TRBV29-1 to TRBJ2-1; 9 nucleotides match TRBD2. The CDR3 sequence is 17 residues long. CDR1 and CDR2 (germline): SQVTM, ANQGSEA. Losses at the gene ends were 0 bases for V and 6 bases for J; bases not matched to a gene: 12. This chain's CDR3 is CSVEDPGVAGVGNEQFF. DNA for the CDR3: TGCAGCGTTGAAGACCCGGGGGTAGCGGGAGTTGGCAATGAGCAGTTCTTC.

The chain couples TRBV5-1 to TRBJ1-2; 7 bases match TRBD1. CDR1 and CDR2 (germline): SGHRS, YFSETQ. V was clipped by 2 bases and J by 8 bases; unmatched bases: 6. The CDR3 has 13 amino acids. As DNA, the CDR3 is TGCGCCAGCAGCTTCCGACAGGGAGAAGGCTACACCTTC. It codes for CASSFRQGEGYTF.

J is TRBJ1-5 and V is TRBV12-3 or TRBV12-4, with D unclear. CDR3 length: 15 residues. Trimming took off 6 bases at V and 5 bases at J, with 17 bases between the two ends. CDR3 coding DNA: TGTGCCAGCAGCAAATCAGTCCACCCCGATCAGCCCCAGCATTTT. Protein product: CASSKSVHPDQPQHF.

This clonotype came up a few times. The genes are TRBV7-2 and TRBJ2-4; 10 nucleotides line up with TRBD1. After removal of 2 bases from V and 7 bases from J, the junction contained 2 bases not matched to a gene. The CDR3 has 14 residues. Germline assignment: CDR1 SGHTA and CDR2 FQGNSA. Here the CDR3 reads CASSLPGQGNIQYF. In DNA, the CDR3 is TGTGCCAGCAGCTTACCGGGACAGGGGAACATTCAGTACTTC.

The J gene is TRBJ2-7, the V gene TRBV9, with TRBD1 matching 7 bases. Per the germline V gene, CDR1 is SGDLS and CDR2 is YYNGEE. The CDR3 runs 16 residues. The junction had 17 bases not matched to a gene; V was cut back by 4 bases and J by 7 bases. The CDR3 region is CASSPHRAKGAHEQYF. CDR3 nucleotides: TGTGCCAGCAGCCCACACCGGGCCAAGGGGGCGCATGAGCAGTACTTC.